These T cell receptor beta chains were read from a single sample in a study of T-cell reconstitution after alpha-beta-depleted transplantation in children. TCRdb called the PCR reads again in MiXCR, with one record for every CDR3 protein. This table holds 600,000 to 800,000 distinct CDR3 sequences, about an eighth found once. The sample in question was PBMCs, obtained before TCRalphabeta/CD19-depleted stem cell transplant. These receptor sequences come from a girl aged 2-10 years with congenital amegakaryocytic thrombocytopenia, due to receive a stem cell transplant. CDR3s include the opening cysteine and the closing phenylalanine or tryptophan. A D gene is named only where the DNA matches it firmly.

v_call	d_call	cdr3_aa
TRBV4-1	-	CASSQDQYQETQHF
TRBV10-3	-	CAISESLASEQYF
TRBV20-1	TRBD2	CSASRTSGETQYF
TRBV3-1	TRBD2	CASSQAVLAGGYQETQYF
TRBV12-3/TRBV12-4	-	CASSRDSFSYEQYF
TRBV5-5	-	CASSIASQGPRGEQFF
TRBV7-8	-	CASSLMSGNNEQFF
TRBV12-3/TRBV12-4	-	CASSLNRDLYEQYF
TRBV5-1	-	CASSQMDGLGQFF
TRBV5-1	-	CASSLEGGRINGYTF
TRBV10-3	TRBD2	CAISESVGTSGDNEQFF
TRBV29-1	TRBD1	CSASRGTGGTEAFF
TRBV20-1	-	CSARDTGSRTEAFF
TRBV28	-	CAHAGGDNEQFF